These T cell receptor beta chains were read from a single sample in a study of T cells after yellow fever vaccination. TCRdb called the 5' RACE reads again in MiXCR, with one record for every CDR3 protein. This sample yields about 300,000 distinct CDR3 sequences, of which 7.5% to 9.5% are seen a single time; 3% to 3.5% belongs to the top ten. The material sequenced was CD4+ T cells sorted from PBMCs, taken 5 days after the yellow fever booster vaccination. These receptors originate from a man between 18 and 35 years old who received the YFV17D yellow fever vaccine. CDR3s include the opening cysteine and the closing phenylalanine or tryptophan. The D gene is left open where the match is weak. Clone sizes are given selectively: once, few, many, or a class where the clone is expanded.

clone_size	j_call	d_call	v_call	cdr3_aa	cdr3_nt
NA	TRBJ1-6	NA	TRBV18	CASSPDGLSPLHF	TGTGCCAGCTCACCAGACGGTTTATCACCCCTCCACTTT
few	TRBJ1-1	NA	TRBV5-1	CASSSGGLPGGTEAFF	TGCGCCAGCAGCTCCGGGGGCCTGCCGGGGGGCACTGAAGCTTTCTTT
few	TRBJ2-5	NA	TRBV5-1	CASSRGAQSKETQYF	TGCGCCAGCAGCCGGGGGGCACAGAGCAAAGAGACCCAGTACTTC
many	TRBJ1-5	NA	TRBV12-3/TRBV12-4	CASSLFGASNQPQHF	TGTGCCAGCAGTTTGTTCGGAGCTAGCAATCAGCCCCAGCATTTT
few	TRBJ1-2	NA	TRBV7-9	CASSFHGLNYGYTF	TGTGCCAGCAGCTTTCACGGACTGAACTATGGCTACACCTTC
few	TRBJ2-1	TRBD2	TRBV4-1	CASSQDWASGGQYNEQFF	TGCGCCAGCAGCCAAGATTGGGCTAGCGGGGGCCAATACAATGAGCAGTTCTTC
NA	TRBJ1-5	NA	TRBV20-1	CSARVTGSVNQPQHF	TGCAGTGCTAGGGTCACAGGGTCCGTGAATCAGCCCCAGCATTTT
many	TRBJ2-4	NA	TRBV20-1	CSTPPGIAKNIQYF	TGCAGTACCCCTCCAGGCATAGCCAAAAACATTCAGTACTTC
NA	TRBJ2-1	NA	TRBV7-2	CASSFREGNEQFF	TGTGCCAGCAGCTTTCGAGAGGGCAATGAGCAGTTCTTC
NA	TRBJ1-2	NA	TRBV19	CASSIDHGYGYTF	TGTGCCAGTAGTATAGATCACGGCTATGGCTACACCTTC
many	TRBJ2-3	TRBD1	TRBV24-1	CATSDLPGTGTDTQYF	TGTGCCACCAGTGATTTACCCGGGACAGGAACAGATACGCAGTATTTT
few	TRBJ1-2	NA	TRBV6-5	CASSGRGHWGYGYTF	TGTGCCAGCAGTGGCAGGGGCCACTGGGGCTATGGCTACACCTTC
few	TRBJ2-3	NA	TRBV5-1	CASRPGTWADTQYF	TGCGCCAGCAGGCCCGGGACATGGGCAGATACGCAGTATTTT
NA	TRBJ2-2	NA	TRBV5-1	CASSRDATNTGELFF	TGCGCCAGCAGCCGGGACGCTACGAACACCGGGGAGCTGTTTTTT
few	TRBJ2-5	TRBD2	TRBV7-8	CASSLVAQRGVTQETQYF	TGTGCCAGCAGCTTAGTAGCTCAGCGGGGGGTTACCCAAGAGACCCAGTACTTC
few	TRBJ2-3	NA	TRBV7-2	CASTRSGSDTQYF	TGTGCCAGCACCCGCTCAGGGTCCGATACGCAGTATTTT
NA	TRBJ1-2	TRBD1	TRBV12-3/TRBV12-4	CASSPLGTASPSNYGYTF	TGTGCCAGCAGTCCTCTCGGGACAGCCTCCCCTTCTAACTATGGCTACACCTTC
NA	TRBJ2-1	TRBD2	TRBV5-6	CASSWWGGTNNEQFF	TGTGCCAGCAGCTGGTGGGGGGGAACGAACAATGAGCAGTTCTTC
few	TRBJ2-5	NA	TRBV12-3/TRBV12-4	CASLKETETQYF	TGTGCCAGCCTGAAGGAGACAGAGACCCAGTACTTC
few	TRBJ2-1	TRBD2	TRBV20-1	CSAVSGVYNEQFF	TGCAGTGCTGTTAGCGGGGTCTACAATGAGCAGTTCTTC
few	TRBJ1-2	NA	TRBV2	CASTWYDGYTF	TGTGCCAGCACCTGGTATGATGGCTACACCTTC
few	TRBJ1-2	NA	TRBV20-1	CSAREVQGYTF	TGCAGTGCTAGGGAAGTCCAGGGCTACACCTTC
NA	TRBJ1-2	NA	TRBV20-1	CSAREGFGGYTF	TGCAGTGCTAGAGAAGGGTTCGGTGGCTACACCTTC
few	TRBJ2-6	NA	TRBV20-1	CSATRGSNSGANVLTF	TGCAGTGCCACCAGGGGCTCGAACTCTGGGGCCAACGTCCTGACTTTC
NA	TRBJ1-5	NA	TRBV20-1	CSARDPKGSGNQPQHF	TGCAGTGCTAGAGACCCCAAGGGGTCGGGCAATCAGCCCCAGCATTTT
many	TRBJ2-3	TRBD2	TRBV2	CASNSGGDSTDTQYF	TGTGCCAGCAATAGCGGGGGAGATAGCACAGATACGCAGTATTTT
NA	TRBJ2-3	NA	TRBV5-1	CASKWGWTDTQYF	TGCGCCAGCAAGTGGGGCTGGACAGATACGCAGTATTTT
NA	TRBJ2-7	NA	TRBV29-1	CSAWTSPYEQYF	TGCAGCGCATGGACATCGCCCTACGAGCAGTACTTC